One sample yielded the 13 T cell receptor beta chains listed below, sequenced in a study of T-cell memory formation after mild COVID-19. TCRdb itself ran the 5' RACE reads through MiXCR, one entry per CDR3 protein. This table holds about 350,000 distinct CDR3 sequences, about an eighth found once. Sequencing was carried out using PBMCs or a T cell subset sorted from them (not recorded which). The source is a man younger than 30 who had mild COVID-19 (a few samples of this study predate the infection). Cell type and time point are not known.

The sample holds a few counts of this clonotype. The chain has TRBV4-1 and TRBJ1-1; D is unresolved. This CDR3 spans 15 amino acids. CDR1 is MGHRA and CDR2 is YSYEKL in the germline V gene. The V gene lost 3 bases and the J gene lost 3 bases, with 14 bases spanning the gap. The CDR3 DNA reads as TGCGCCAGCAGCCAGCGGTTGCAGGTGGACACTGAAGCTTTCTTT. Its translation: CASSQRLQVDTEAFF.

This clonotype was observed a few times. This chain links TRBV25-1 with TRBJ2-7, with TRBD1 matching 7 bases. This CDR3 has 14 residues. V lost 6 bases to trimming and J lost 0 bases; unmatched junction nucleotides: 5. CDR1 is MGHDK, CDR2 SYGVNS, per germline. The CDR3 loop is CASSMTGNSYEQYF. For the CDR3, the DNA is TGTGCCAGCAGCATGACAGGGAACTCCTACGAGCAGTACTTC.

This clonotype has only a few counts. CDR3 coding DNA: TGCAGTGCTAGGGGGCCAAGCTGGACTCAGGGGGATGAGCAGTTCTTC. Translation: CSARGPSWTQGDEQFF. The V gene is TRBV20-1, the J gene TRBJ2-1, with 7 positions matching TRBD1. V lost 3 bases and J lost 8; bases outside the gene matches: 16. The germline V gene has CDR1 DFQATT and CDR2 SNEGSKA (reference sequence). The CDR3 contains 16 residues.

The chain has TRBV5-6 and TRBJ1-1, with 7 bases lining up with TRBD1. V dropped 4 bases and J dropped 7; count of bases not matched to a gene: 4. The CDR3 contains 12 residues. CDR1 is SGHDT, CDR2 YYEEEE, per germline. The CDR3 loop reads CASSLGGFEAFF. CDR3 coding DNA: TGTGCCAGCAGCCTAGGGGGCTTTGAAGCTTTCTTT. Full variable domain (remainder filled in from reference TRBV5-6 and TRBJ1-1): DAGVTQSPTHLIKTRGQQVTLRCSPKSGHDTVSWYQQALGQGPQFIFQYYEEEERQRGNFPDRFSGHQFPNYSSELNVNALLLGDSALYLCASSLGGFEAFFGQGTRLTVV.

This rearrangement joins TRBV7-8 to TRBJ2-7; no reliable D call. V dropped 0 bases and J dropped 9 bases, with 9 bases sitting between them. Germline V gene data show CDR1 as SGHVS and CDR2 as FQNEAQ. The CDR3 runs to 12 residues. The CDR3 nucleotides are TGTGCCAGCAGCTTAGCTACAGAGGTGCAGTACTTC. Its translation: CASSLATEVQYF.

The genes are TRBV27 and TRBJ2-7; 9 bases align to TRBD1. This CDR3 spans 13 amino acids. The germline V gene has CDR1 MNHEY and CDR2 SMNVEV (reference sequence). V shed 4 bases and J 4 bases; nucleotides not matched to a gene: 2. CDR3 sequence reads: CASSSGTGYEQYV. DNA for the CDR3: TGTGCCAGCAGTTCAGGGACAGGGTACGAGCAGTACGTC.

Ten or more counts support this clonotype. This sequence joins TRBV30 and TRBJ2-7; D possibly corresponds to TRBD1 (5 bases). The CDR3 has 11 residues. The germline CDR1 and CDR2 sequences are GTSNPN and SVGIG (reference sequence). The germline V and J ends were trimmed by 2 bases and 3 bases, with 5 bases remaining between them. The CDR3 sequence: CAWSRGYEQYF. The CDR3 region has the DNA TGTGCCTGGAGTAGGGGCTACGAGCAGTACTTC. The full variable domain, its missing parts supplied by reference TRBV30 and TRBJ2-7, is SQTIHQWPATLVQPVGSPLSLECTVEGTSNPNLYWYRQAAGRGLQLLFYSVGIGQISSEVPQNLSASRPQDRQFILSSKKLLLSDSGFYLCAWSRGYEQYFGPGTRLTVT.

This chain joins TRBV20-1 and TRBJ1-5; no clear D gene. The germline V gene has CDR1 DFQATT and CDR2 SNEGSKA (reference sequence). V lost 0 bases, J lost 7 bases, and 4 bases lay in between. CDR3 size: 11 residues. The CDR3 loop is CSARDGQPQHF. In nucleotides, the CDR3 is TGCAGTGCTAGAGACGGGCAGCCCCAGCATTTT.

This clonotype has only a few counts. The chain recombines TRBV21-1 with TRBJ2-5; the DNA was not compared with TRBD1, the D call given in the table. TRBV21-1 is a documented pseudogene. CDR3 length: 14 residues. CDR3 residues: CASSNDREKETQYF. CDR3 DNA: TGTGCCAGCAGCAATGACAGGGAGAAGGAGACCCAGTACTTC.

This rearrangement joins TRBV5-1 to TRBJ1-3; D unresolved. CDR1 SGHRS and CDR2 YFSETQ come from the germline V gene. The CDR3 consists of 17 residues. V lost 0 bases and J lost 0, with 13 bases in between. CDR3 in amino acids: CASSLESQTLSGNTIYF. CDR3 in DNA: TGCGCCAGCAGCTTGGAATCTCAGACGCTCTCTGGAAACACCATATATTTT.

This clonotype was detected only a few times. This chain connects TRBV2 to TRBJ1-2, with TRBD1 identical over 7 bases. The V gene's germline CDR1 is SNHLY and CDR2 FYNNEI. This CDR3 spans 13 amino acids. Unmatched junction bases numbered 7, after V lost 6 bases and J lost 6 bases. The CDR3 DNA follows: TGTGCCAGCAGCGGGACAGCCCCAAATGGCTACACCTTC. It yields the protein CASSGTAPNGYTF.

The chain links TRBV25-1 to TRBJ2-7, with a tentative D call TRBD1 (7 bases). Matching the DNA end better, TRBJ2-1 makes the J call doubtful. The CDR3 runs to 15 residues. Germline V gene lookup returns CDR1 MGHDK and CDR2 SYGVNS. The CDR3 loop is CASSRGGDRYNEQFF. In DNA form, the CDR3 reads TGTGCCAGCAGCCGTGGCGGGGACAGATACAATGAGCAGTTCTTC.

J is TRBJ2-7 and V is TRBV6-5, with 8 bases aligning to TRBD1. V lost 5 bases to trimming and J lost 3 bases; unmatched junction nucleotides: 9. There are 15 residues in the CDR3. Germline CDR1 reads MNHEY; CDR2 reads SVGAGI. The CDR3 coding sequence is TGTGCCAGCAGTCCAAGGACAGGGAGAAGCTACGAGCAGTACTTC. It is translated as CASSPRTGRSYEQYF.